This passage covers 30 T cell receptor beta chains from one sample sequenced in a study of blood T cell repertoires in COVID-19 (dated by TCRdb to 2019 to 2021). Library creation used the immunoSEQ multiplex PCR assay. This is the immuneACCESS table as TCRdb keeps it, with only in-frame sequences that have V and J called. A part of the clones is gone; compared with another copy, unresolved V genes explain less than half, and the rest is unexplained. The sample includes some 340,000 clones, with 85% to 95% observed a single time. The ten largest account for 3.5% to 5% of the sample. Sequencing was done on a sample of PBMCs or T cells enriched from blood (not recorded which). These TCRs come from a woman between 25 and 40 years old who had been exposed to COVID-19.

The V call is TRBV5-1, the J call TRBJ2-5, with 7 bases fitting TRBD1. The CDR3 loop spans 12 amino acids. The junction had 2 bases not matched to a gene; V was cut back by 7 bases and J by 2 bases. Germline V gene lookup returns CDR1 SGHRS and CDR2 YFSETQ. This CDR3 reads CASQTGQETQYF. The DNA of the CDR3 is TGCGCCAGCCAGACAGGGCAAGAGACCCAGTACTTC.

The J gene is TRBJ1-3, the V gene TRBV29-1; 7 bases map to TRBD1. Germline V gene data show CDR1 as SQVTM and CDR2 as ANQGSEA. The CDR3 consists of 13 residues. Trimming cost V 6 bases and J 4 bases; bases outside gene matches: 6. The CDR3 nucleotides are TGCAGCGTGGCGACAGGGACAGGAAACACCATATATTTT. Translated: CSVATGTGNTIYF.

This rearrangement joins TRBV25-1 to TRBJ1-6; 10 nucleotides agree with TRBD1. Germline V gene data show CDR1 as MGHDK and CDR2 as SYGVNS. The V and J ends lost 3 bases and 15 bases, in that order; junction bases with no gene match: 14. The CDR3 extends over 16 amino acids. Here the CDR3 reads CASSENSGQGTRVLHF. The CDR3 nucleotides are TGTGCCAGCAGTGAGAATTCGGGACAGGGGACGAGGGTCCTCCACTTT.

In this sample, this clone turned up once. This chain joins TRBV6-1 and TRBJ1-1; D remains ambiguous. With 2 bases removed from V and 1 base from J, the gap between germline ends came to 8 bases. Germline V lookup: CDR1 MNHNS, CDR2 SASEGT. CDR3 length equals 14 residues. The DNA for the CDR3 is TGTGCCAGCAGTGAAACAAACAGGAACACTGAAGCTTTCTTT. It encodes CASSETNRNTEAFF.

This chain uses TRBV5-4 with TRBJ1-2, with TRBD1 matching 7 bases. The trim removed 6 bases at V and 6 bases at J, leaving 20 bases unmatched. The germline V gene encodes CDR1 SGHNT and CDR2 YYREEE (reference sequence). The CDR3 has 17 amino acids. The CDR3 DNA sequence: TGTGCCAGCAACCCACGGGAGCGGACAGGCCCGGGGGATGGCTACACCTTC. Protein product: CASNPRERTGPGDGYTF.

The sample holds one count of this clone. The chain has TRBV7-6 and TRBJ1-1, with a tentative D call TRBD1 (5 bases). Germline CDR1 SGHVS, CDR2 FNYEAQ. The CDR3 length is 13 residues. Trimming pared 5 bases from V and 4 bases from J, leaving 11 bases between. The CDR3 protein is CASSEDSGTEAFF. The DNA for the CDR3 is TGTGCCAGCAGCGAAGACAGTGGCACTGAAGCTTTCTTT.

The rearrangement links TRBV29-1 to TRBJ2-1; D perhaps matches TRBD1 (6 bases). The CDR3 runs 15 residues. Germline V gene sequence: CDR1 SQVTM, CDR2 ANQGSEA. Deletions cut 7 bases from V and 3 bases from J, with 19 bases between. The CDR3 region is CSAEGGRGVYNEQFF. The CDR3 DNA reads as TGCAGCGCCGAAGGCGGCAGGGGCGTCTACAATGAGCAGTTCTTC.

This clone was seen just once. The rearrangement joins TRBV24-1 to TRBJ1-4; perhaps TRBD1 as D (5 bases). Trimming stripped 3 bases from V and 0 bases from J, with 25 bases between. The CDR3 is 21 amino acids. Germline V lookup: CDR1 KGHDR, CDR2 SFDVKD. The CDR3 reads CATSDLTNKGWALATNEKLFF. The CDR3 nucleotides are TGTGCCACCAGTGATCTTACGAATAAGGGGTGGGCCCTTGCAACTAATGAAAAACTGTTTTTT.

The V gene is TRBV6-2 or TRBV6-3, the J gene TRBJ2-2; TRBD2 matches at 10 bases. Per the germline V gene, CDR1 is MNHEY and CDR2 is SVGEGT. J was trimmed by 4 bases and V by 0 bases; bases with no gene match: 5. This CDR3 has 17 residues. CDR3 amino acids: CASSYSRVAGGTGELFF. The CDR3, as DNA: TGTGCCAGCAGTTACTCGAGGGTAGCGGGGGGCACCGGGGAGCTGTTTTTT.

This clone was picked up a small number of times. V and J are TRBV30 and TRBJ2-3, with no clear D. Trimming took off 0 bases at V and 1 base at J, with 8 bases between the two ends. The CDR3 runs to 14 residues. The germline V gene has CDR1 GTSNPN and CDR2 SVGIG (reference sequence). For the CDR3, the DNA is TGTGCCTGGAGTGTAAACAGAGGCACAGATACGCAGTATTTT. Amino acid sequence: CAWSVNRGTDTQYF.

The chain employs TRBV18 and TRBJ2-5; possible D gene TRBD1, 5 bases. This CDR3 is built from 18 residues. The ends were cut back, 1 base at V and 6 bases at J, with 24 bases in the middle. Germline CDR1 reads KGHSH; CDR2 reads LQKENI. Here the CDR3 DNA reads TGTGCCAGCTCACCACTATTTTCAGGGTTGGTTTTTCAAAAGACCCAGTACTTC. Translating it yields CASSPLFSGLVFQKTQYF.

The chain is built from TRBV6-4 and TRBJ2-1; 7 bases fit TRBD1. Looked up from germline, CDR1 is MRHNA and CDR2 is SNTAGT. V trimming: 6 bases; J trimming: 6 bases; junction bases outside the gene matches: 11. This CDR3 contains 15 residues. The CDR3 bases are TGTGCCAGCAGCGCCGAGGGGGCAGGTTTCAATGAGCAGTTCTTC. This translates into CASSAEGAGFNEQFF.

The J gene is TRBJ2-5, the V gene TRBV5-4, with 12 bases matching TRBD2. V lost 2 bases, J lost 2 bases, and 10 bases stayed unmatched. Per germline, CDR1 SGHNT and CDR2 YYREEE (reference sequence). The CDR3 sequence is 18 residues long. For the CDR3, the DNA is TGTGCCAGCAGCTTTCTAGCGGGGGGGCACCATTTGCAAGAGACCCAGTACTTC. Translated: CASSFLAGGHHLQETQYF.

The CDR3 coding sequence is TGCAGCGTTGAAGGGCCCCAGCCCCAGCATTTT. Residues: CSVEGPQPQHF. This sequence joins TRBV29-1 and TRBJ1-5; no firm D call. CDR1 and CDR2 (germline): SQVTM, ANQGSEA. The CDR3 extends over 11 amino acids. V was shortened by 1 base and J by 7 bases, with 5 bases between the two germline ends.

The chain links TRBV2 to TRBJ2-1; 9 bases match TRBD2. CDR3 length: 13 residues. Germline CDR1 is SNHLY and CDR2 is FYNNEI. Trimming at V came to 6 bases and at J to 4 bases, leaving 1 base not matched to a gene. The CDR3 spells CASRAGGYNEQFF. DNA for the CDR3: TGTGCCAGCAGAGCGGGGGGATACAATGAGCAGTTCTTC.

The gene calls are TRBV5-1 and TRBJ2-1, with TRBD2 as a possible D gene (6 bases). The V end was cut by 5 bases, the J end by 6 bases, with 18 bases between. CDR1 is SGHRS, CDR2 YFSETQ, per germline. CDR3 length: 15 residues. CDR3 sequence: CASRRGQGGSNEQFF. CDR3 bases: TGCGCCAGCAGAAGGGGCCAGGGAGGTTCCAATGAGCAGTTCTTC.

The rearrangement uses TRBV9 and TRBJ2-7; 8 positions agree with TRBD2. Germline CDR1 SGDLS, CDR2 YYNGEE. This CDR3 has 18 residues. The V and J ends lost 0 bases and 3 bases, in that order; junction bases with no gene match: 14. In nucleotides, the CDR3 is TGTGCCAGCAGCGTAGAAGCCCCCGGGGGAGCGGGGGTCTACGAGCAGTACTTC. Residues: CASSVEAPGGAGVYEQYF. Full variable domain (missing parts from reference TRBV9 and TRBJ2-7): DSGVTQTPKHLITATGQRVTLRCSPRSGDLSVYWYQQSLDQGLQFLIQYYNGEERAKGNILERFSAQQFPDLHSELNLSSLELGDSALYFCASSVEAPGGAGVYEQYFGPGTRLTVT.

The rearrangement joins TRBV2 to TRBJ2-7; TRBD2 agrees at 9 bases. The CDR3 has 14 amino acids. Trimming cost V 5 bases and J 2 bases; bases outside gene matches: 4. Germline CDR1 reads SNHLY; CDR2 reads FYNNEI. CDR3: CASSIAGEPYEQYF. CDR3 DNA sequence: TGTGCCAGCAGTATAGCGGGGGAGCCCTACGAGCAGTACTTC.

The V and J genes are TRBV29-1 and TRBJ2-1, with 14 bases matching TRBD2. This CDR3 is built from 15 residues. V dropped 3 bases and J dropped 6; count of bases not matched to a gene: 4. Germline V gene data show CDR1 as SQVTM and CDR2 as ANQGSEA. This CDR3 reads CSVDGLAGGRNEQFF. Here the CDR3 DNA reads TGCAGCGTTGACGGACTAGCGGGGGGTCGCAATGAGCAGTTCTTC.

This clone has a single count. The CDR3 DNA sequence: TGCAGCGTTGGTCGGCTAGCGGGGACCCCAGATACGCAGTATTTT. Residues: CSVGRLAGTPDTQYF. This chain connects TRBV29-1 to TRBJ2-3, with 9 bases identical to TRBD2. Trimming took 4 bases from V and 4 from J; bases not matched to a gene: 9. The CDR3 is 15 residues long. The V gene's germline CDR1 is SQVTM and CDR2 ANQGSEA.

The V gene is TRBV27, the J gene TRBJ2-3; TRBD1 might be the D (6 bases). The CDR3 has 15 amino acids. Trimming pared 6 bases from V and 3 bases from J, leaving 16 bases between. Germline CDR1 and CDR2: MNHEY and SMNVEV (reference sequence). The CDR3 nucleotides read TGTGCCAGCAGCCCACAGGGAGTGTTAACAGATACGCAGTATTTT. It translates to CASSPQGVLTDTQYF.

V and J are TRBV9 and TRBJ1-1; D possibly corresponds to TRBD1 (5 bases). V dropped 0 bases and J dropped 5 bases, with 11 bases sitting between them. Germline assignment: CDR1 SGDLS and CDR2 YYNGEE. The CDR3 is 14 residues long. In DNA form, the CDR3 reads TGTGCCAGCAGCGTAGGGCAGGCAGGGACTGAAGCTTTCTTT. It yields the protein CASSVGQAGTEAFF.

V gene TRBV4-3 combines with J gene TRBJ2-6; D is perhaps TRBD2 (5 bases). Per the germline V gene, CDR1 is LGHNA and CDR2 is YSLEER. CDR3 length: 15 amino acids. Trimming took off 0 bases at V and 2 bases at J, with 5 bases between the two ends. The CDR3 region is CASSQDGAGANVLTF. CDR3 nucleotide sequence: TGCGCCAGCAGCCAAGACGGGGCTGGGGCCAACGTCCTGACTTTC.

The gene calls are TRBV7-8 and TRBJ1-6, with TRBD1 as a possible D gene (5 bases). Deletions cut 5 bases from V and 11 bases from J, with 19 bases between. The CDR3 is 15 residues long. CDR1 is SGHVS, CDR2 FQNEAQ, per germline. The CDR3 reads CASSVTAGTSAPLHF. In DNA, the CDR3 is TGTGCCAGCAGCGTTACCGCCGGGACTTCTGCACCCCTCCACTTT.

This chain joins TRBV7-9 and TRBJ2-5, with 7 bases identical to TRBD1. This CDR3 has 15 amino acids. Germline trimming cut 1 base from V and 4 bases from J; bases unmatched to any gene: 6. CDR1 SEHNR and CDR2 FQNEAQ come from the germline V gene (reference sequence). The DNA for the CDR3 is TGTGCCAGCAGCTTAGGGCAGGGGGTTACAGAGACCCAGTACTTC. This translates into CASSLGQGVTETQYF.

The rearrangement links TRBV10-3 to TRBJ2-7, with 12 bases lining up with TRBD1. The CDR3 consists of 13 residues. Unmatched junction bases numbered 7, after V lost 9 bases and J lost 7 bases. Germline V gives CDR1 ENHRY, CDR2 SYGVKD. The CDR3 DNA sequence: TGTGCCATTGCCGGGACAGGGGGCATAGAGCAGTACTTC. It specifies CAIAGTGGIEQYF.

CDR3 nucleotide sequence: TGTGCCAGTAGTATTTTCGGCAGGGCGGACAATGAGCAGTTCTTC. It encodes CASSIFGRADNEQFF. The chain carries TRBV19 and TRBJ2-1; D perhaps matches TRBD1 (5 bases). CDR1 is LNHDA, CDR2 SQIVND, per germline (reference sequence). The length of the CDR3 is 15 residues. Trimming took off 3 bases at V and 5 bases at J, with 14 bases between the two ends.

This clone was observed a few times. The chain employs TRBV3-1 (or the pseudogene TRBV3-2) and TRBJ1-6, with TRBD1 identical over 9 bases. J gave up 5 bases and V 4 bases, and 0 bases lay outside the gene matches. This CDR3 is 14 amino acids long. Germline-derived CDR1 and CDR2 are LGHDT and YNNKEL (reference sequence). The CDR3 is CASSRTGDNSPLHF. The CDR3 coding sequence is TGTGCCAGCAGCCGGACAGGGGATAATTCACCCCTCCACTTT.

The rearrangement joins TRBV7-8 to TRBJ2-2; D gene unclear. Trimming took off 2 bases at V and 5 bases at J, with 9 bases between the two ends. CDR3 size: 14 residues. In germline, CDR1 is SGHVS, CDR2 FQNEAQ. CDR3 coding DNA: TGTGCCAGCAGCTTATCTAGGAGTACCGGGGAGCTGTTTTTT. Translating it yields CASSLSRSTGELFF.

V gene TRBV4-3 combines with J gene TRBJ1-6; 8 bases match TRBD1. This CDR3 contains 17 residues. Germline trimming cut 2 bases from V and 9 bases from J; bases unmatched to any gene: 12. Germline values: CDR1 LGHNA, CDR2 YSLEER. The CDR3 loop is CASSQLSGTGHGSPLHF. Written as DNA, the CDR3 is TGCGCCAGCAGCCAACTTTCCGGGACAGGCCATGGTTCACCCCTCCACTTT.